The clone carrying this T cell receptor beta chain has just a few counts. What it binds is unknown. The data derive from a study of T-cell memory formation after mild COVID-19. As for the study in general: TCR clustering was largely donor specific.

Study-wide results and caveats: Largely, contracting CD4+ clones fell within CM and EM, and contracting CD8+ clones within EMRA.

TCRdb called the 5' RACE reads again in MiXCR, with one record for every CDR3 protein. Among a few hundred thousand distinct CDR3 sequences listed, around 27% were seen once. The CDR3 loop spans 14 amino acids. The V end was cut by 6 bases, the J end by 2 bases, with 14 bases between. Per germline, CDR1 KGHSH and CDR2 LQKENI. The rearrangement links TRBV18 to TRBJ2-7; the D gene is possibly TRBD2 (5 bases). The sample was PBMCs or a T cell subset sorted from them (not recorded which). The receptor's source is an adult woman who had mild COVID-19 (a few samples of this study predate the infection). Cell type and time point are not known. The CDR3 nucleotides read TGTGCCAGCTCGCCAGCCGGGATTACCTACGAGCAGTACTTC. Protein: CASSPAGITYEQYF.